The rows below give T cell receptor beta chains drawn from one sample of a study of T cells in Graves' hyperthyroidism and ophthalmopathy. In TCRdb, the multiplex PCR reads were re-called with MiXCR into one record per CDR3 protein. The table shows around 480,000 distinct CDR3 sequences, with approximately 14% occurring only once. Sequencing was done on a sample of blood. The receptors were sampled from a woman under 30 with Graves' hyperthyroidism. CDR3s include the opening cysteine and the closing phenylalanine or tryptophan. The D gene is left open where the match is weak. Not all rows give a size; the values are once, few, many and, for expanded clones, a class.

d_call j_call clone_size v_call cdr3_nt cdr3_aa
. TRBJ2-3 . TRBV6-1 TGTGCCAGCAGTGAAAACGGGAACACAGATACGCAGTATTTT CASSENGNTDTQYF
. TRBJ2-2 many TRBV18 TGTGCCAGCTCACCACCGGAGGGGGCTGAGAACACCGGGGAGCTGTTTTTT CASSPPEGAENTGELFF
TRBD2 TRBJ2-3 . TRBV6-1 TGTGCCAGCAGTTCAGGGAGGGCGCAGTATTTT CASSSGRAQYF
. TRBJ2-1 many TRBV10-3 TGTGCCATCAGTGATCGTAGTGAGGGCCACCAGTTCTTC CAISDRSEGHQFF
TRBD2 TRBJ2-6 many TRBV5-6 TGTGCCAGCAGCCTGACTAGCGGGATTAGCTCTGGGGCCAACGTCCTGACTTTC CASSLTSGISSGANVLTF
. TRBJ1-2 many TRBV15 TGTGCCACCAGCAGAGATGTCGGGGCCACTAACTATGGCTACACCTTC CATSRDVGATNYGYTF
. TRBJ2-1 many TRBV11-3 TGTGCCAGCAGCTTAGGGGAGTTGGACTACAATGAGCAGTTCTTC CASSLGELDYNEQFF
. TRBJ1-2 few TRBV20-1 TGCAGTGCTAGGGACAGCGGCGAGGGTGTGGGAAACTATGGCTACACCTTC CSARDSGEGVGNYGYTF
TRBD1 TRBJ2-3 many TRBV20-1 TGCAGTGCTAGAGACAACAGGGGGCGCCCAGATACGCAGTATTTT CSARDNRGRPDTQYF
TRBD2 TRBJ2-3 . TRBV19 TGTGCCAGTAGTAGCGGGAGGTTCACAGATACGCAGTATTTT CASSSGRFTDTQYF
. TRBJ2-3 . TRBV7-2 TGTGCCAGCAGCTTAGAGATCATGACAGATACGCAGTATTTT CASSLEIMTDTQYF
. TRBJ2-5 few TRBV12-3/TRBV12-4 TGTGCCAGCAGCACACAGAACCAAGAGACCCAGTACTTC CASSTQNQETQYF
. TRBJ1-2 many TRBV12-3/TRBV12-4 TGTGCCAGCAGTTTAGGGGCGGTGGGTGGCTACACCTTC CASSLGAVGGYTF
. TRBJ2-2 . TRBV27 TGTGCCAGCAGTCCCCGACTCCTCAGCGGGTCAGGCACCGGGGAGCTGTTTTTT CASSPRLLSGSGTGELFF
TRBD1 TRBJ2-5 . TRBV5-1 TGCGCCAGCAGCTTGGGCCCACAGGGGGTCCAAGAGACCCAGTACTTC CASSLGPQGVQETQYF
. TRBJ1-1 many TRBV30 TGTGCCTGGAGAGGTGGGGTGTCGTGGAACACTGAAGCTTTCTTT CAWRGGVSWNTEAFF
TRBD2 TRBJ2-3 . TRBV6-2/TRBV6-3 TGTGCCAGCGAAAGGACTAGCGGGACTGGAGATACGCAGTATTTT CASERTSGTGDTQYF
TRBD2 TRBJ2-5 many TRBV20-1 TGCAGTGCTAGAGATAGCGGGAGGGAGACCCAGTACTTC CSARDSGRETQYF
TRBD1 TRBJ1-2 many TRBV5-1 TGCGCCAGCAGGAACGACAGGGACGGCTACACCTTC CASRNDRDGYTF
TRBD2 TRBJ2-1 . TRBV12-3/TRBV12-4 TGTGCCAGCAGCGGACTAGCGGGAGTAGGTGAGCAGTTCTTC CASSGLAGVGEQFF
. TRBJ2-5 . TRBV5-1 TGCGCCAGCAGCTTGGCAAGGGCAGGCAGAAGTTACCAAGAGACCCAGTACTTC CASSLARAGRSYQETQYF
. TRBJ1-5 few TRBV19 TGTGCCAGTAAAAGGGAGGGTTTTGGGAATCAGCCCCAGCATTTT CASKREGFGNQPQHF
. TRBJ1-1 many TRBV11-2 TGTGCCAGCAGCTTAGCTCCAGGGGAGTTGGGCACTGAAGCTTTCTTT CASSLAPGELGTEAFF
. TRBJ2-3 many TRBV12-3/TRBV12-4 TGTGCCAGCAGGTACACAGATACGCAGTATTTT CASRYTDTQYF
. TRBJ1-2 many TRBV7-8 TGTGCCAGCAGCTTATCCGAGGGTGACTATGGCTACACCTTC CASSLSEGDYGYTF
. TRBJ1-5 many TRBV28 TGTGCCAGCAGTTCTACTCCGGTCACGACTTCGGGCAATCAGCCCCAGCATTTT CASSSTPVTTSGNQPQHF
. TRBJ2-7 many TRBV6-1 TGTGCCAGCAGGGGACCGCCGAGCCTAAGCTCCTACGAGCAGTACTTC CASRGPPSLSSYEQYF